This T cell receptor (beta chain) was sequenced during a study of long-term antiretroviral therapy in people with HIV. The run of the v3.0 immunoSEQ assay was at survey level. This table comes from immunoSEQ multiplex PCR, and its TCRdb copy is limited to in-frame clones, with some not included. In the table there are about 15,000 clones, approximately 71% of which are singletons. The CDR3 spans 14 residues. V shed 0 bases and J shed 6 bases, with 9 bases lying between them. Germline CDR1 ENHRY, CDR2 SYGVKD. The origin of this receptor is a woman aged 45-60 years with HIV. The gene calls are TRBV10-3 and TRBJ1-5; D call uncertain. The source was unsorted PBMCs, collected 1.5 years before starting antiretroviral therapy. The CDR3 DNA sequence: TGTGCCATCAGTGAGTCGGGCAGGCCTCAGCCCCAGCATTTT. Amino acid sequence: CAISESGRPQPQHF.